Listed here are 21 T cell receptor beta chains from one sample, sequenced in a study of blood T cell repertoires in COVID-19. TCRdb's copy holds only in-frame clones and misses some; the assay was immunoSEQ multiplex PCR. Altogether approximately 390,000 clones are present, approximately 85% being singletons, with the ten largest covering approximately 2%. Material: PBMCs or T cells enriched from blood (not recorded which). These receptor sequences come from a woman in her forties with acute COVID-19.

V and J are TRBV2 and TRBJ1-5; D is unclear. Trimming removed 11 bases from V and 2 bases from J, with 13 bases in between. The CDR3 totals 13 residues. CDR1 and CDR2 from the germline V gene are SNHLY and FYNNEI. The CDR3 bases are TGTGCCTCGGGGAGGGCCGGCAATCAGCCCCAGCATTTT. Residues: CASGRAGNQPQHF.

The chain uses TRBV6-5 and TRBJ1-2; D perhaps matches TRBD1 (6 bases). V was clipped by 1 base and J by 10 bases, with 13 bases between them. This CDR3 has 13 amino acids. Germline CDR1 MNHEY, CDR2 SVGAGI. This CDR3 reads CASSYYKQGSYTF. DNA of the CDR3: TGTGCCAGCAGTTACTATAAACAGGGTTCCTACACCTTC.

CDR3 sequence reads: CASSYPRGAPYNEQFF. Written as DNA, the CDR3 is TGTGCCAGCAGTTACCCGCGGGGGGCTCCTTACAATGAGCAGTTCTTC. The rearrangement uses TRBV11-2 and TRBJ2-1, with TRBD2 identical over 8 bases. There are 16 residues in the CDR3. The germline V gene has CDR1 SGHAT and CDR2 FQNNGV. V lost 6 bases to trimming and J lost 4 bases; unmatched junction nucleotides: 11. Full variable domain (remainder filled in from reference TRBV11-2 and TRBJ2-1): EAGVAQSPRYKIIEKRQSVAFWCNPISGHATLYWYQQILGQGPKLLIQFQNNGVVDDSQLPKDRFSAERLKGVDSTLKIQPAKLEDSAVYLCASSYPRGAPYNEQFFGPGTRLTVL.

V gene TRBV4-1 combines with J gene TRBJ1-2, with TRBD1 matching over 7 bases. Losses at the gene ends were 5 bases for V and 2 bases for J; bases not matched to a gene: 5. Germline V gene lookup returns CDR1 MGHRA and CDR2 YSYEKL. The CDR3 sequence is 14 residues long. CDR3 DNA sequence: TGCGCCAGCAGCGTCCCGGGACAGAACTATGGCTACACCTTC. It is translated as CASSVPGQNYGYTF.

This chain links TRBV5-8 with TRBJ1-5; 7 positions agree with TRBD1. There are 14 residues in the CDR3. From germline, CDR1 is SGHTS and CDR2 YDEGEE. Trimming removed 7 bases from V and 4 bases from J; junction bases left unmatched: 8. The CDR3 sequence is CASGGQLINQPQHF. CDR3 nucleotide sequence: TGTGCCAGCGGGGGACAGCTGATTAATCAGCCCCAGCATTTT.

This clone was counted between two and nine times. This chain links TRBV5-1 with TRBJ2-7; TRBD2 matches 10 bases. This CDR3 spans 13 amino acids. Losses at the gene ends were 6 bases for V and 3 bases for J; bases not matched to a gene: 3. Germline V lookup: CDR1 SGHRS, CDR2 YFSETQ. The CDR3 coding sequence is TGCGCCAGCACGCTAGCGGGGGACTACGAGCAGTACTTC. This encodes CASTLAGDYEQYF.

The CDR3 sequence: CASSMGGTNNYGYTF. The CDR3 DNA sequence: TGTGCCAGCAGCATGGGGGGTACCAACAACTATGGCTACACCTTC. The genes are TRBV3-1 (or the pseudogene TRBV3-2) and TRBJ1-2; possible D gene TRBD1, 5 bases. Trimming shortened V by 5 bases and J by 2 bases, and 15 bases separated the two germline ends. This CDR3 comprises 15 residues. Germline loops: CDR1 LGHDT, CDR2 YNNKEL (reference sequence).

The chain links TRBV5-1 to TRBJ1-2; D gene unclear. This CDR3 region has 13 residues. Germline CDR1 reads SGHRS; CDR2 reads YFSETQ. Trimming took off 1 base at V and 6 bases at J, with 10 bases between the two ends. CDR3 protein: CASSLSGGNGYTF. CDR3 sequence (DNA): TGCGCCAGCAGCTTGTCAGGTGGAAATGGCTACACCTTC.

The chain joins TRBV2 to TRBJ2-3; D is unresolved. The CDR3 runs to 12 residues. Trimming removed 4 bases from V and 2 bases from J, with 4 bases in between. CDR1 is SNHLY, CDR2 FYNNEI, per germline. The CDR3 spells CASSAITDTQYF. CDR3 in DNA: TGTGCCAGCAGTGCCATCACAGATACGCAGTATTTT.

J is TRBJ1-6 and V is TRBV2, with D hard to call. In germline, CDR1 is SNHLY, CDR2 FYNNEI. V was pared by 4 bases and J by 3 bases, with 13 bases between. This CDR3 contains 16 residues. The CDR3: CASSGQDTVYNSPLHF. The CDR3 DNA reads TGTGCCAGCAGTGGCCAAGACACAGTCTATAATTCACCCCTCCACTTT.

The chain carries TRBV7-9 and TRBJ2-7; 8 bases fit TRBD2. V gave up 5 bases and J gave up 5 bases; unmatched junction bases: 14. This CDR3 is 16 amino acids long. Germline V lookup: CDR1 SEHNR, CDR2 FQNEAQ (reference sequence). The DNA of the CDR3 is TGTGCCAGCAGCAAACGGGGGCCTGCGGGGGGCGACGAGCAGTACTTC. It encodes CASSKRGPAGGDEQYF.

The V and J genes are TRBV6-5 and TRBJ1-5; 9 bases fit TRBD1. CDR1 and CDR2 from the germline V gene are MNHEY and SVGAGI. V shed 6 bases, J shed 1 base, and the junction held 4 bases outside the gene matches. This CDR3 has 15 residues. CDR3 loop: CASRDRGFSNQPQHF. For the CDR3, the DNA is TGTGCCAGCAGGGACAGGGGCTTCAGCAATCAGCCCCAGCATTTT.

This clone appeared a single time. CDR3 nucleotide sequence: TGTGCCTGGGGGCGGGTCGAAGAAAAACTGTTTTTT. This encodes CAWGRVEEKLFF. The rearrangement joins TRBV30 to TRBJ1-4; no clear D gene. The V end lost 5 bases, the J end lost 8 bases, and 12 bases lay between the germline ends. The CDR3 extends over 12 amino acids. The germline V gene encodes CDR1 GTSNPN and CDR2 SVGIG (reference sequence).

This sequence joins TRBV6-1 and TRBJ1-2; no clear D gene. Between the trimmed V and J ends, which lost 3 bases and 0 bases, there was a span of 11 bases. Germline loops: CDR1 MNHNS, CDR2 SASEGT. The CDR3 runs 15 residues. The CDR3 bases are TGTGCCAGCAGTGATTATAGACGGGCTAACTATGGCTACACCTTC. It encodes CASSDYRRANYGYTF.

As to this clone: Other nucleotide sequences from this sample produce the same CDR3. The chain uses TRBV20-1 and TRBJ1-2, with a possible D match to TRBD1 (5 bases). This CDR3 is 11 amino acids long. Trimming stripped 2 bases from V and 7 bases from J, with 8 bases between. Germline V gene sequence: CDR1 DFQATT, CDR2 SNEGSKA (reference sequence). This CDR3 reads CSARQGSGYTF. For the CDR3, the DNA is TGCAGTGCTAGACAGGGAAGTGGCTACACCTTC.

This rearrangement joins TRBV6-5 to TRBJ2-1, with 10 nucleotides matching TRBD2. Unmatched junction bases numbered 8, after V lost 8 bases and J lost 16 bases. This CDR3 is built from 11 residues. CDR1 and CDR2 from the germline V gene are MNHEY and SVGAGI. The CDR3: CASWSGTSAFF. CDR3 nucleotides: TGTGCCAGCTGGTCCGGGACTAGCGCTTTCTTC.

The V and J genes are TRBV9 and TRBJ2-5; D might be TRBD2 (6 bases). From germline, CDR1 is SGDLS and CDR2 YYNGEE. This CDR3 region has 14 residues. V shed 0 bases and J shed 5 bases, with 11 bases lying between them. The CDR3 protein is CASSVGASVETQYF. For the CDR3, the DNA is TGTGCCAGCAGCGTAGGGGCTAGCGTGGAGACCCAGTACTTC.

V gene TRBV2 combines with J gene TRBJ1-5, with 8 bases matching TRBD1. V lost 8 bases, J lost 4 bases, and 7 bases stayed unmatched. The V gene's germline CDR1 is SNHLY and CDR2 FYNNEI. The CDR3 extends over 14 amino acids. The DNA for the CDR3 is TGTGCCAGCGGACAGGGCTCGAGGAATCAGCCCCAGCATTTT. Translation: CASGQGSRNQPQHF. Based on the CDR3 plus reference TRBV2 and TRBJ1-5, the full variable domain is EPEVTQTPSHQVTQMGQEVILRCVPISNHLYFYWYRQILGQKVEFLVSFYNNEISEKSEIFDDQFSVERPDGSNFTLKIRSTKLEDSAMYFCASGQGSRNQPQHFGDGTRLSIL.

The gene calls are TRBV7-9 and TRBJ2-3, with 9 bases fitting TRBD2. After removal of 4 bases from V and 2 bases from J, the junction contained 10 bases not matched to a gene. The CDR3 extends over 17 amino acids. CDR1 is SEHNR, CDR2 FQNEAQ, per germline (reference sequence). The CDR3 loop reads CASSSPSLAGNTDTQYF. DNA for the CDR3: TGTGCCAGCAGCTCCCCGTCGCTAGCGGGGAACACAGATACGCAGTATTTT. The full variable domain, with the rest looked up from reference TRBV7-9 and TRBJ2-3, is DTGVSQNPRHKITKRGQNVTFRCDPISEHNRLYWYRQTLGQGPEFLTYFQNEAQLEKSRLLSDRFSAERPKGSFSTLEIQRTEQGDSAMYLCASSSPSLAGNTDTQYFGPGTRLTVL.

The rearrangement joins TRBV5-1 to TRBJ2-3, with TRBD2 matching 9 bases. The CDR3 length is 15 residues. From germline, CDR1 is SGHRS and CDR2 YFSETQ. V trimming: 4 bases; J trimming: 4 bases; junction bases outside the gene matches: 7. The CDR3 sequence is CASSDQRGAPDTQYF. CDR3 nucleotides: TGCGCCAGCAGCGACCAGCGGGGGGCCCCAGATACGCAGTATTTT.

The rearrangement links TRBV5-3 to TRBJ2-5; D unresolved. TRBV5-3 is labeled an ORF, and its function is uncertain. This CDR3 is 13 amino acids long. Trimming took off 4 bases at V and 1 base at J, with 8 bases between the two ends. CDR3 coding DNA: TGTGCCAGAAGCCACCCACTCCAAGAGACCCAGTACTTC. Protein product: CARSHPLQETQYF.